These 14 T cell receptor beta chains were all obtained from the same sample, sequenced in a study of radiation and T cells in renal cell carcinoma. Specified time point: blood 4 weeks post-SBRT, at nephrectomy. The treatment denotes: 15 Gy SBRT to primary tumor, nephrectomy 4 weeks later. Profiling relied on immunoSEQ multiplex PCR, and the TCRdb table lists in-frame clones only, not all of them. This sample has roughly 100,000 clones, with around 80% found just once. The specimen was blood, collected from a patient whose treatment included radiotherapy and nephrectomy. Receptor source: a man between 60 and 75 years old with renal cell carcinoma.

The chain couples TRBV19 to TRBJ2-2; possible D gene TRBD2, 5 bases. CDR1 and CDR2 (germline): LNHDA, SQIVND (reference sequence). The CDR3 consists of 23 residues. Trimming removed 0 bases from V and 4 bases from J, with 33 bases in between. The CDR3 here is CASSIDPPTLFLSGSRGTGELFF. The DNA for the CDR3 is TGTGCCAGTAGTATAGATCCCCCCACGTTGTTTTTGAGCGGAAGTCGTGGCACCGGGGAGCTGTTTTTT.

The chain has TRBV29-1 and TRBJ2-7, with TRBD2 matching over 7 bases. The length of the CDR3 is 12 residues. J gave up 2 bases and V 4 bases, and 2 bases lay outside the gene matches. Germline V CDR1 and CDR2: SQVTM, ANQGSEA. CDR3 in DNA: TGCAGCGTTGCTAGCGGCACCTACGAGCAGTACTTC. Amino acids: CSVASGTYEQYF.

This chain uses TRBV30 with TRBJ1-1; TRBD1 might be the D (6 bases). CDR3 length: 12 residues. Trimming took off 7 bases at V and 3 bases at J, with 12 bases between the two ends. The germline V gene encodes CDR1 GTSNPN and CDR2 SVGIG (reference sequence). CDR3 sequence: CASRGGDTEAFF. CDR3 in DNA: TGTGCCTCGAGAGGGGGTGACACTGAAGCTTTCTTT.

The chain couples TRBV4-3 to TRBJ1-2; D remains ambiguous. V was clipped by 1 base and J by 2 bases, with 5 bases between them. The CDR3 has 13 residues. Germline CDR1 LGHNA, CDR2 YSLEER. Written as DNA, the CDR3 is TGCGCCAGCAGCCAAGCCAGGAACTATGGCTACACCTTC. Its translation: CASSQARNYGYTF.

V gene TRBV27 combines with J gene TRBJ2-5; D not certain. This CDR3 has 13 residues. The V gene lost 3 bases and the J gene lost 4 bases, with 9 bases spanning the gap. Germline values: CDR1 MNHEY, CDR2 SMNVEV (reference sequence). The CDR3 reads CASSFIVGETQYF. The CDR3 nucleotides are TGTGCCAGCAGTTTCATAGTGGGAGAGACCCAGTACTTC.

This chain uses TRBV28 with TRBJ1-2; D is perhaps TRBD1 (5 bases). Germline loops: CDR1 MDHEN, CDR2 SYDVKM. CDR3 size: 16 residues. V was shortened by 3 bases and J by 5 bases, with 19 bases between the two germline ends. The CDR3 coding sequence is TGTGCCAGCAGTTTTGGGCGGACATTGGGGCGATATGGCTACACCTTC. This codes for CASSFGRTLGRYGYTF.

V usage is TRBV11-2 and J usage is TRBJ2-7; 7 positions match TRBD2. Trimming removed 5 bases from V and 2 bases from J; junction bases left unmatched: 6. This CDR3 is 14 amino acids long. Germline CDR1 is SGHAT and CDR2 is FQNNGV. The CDR3 DNA follows: TGTGCCAGCAGCCCGAGCGGGACTCCCTACGAGCAGTACTTC. Protein sequence: CASSPSGTPYEQYF.

The chain joins TRBV27 to TRBJ2-7; TRBD2 aligns across 11 bases. The J segment lost 3 bases and the V segment lost 5 bases, leaving 6 bases of the junction unmatched. This CDR3 comprises 15 residues. Germline-derived CDR1 and CDR2 are MNHEY and SMNVEV (reference sequence). The CDR3 protein is CASSGPTSGNYEQYF. CDR3 coding DNA: TGTGCCAGCAGTGGCCCGACTAGCGGGAACTACGAGCAGTACTTC.

This chain connects TRBV15 to TRBJ1-5, with a weak D call TRBD1 (5 bases). V was pared by 5 bases and J by 7 bases, with 15 bases between. The CDR3 consists of 14 residues. Germline V lookup: CDR1 LNHNV, CDR2 YYDKDF (reference sequence). The CDR3 DNA is TGTGCCACCAGCCGGGGGGGGACGAGACAGCCCCAGCATTTT. It yields the protein CATSRGGTRQPQHF.

This chain joins TRBV5-4 and TRBJ2-2; 14 positions match TRBD2. Germline V CDR1 and CDR2: SGHNT, YYREEE (reference sequence). The length of the CDR3 is 19 residues. The V segment lost 5 bases and the J segment 5 bases; nucleotides outside the gene matches: 14. The CDR3 DNA reads as TGTGCCAGCAGTCCCGGGACTAGCGGGAGACGGGGGGGTACCGGGGAGCTGTTTTTT. Its translation: CASSPGTSGRRGGTGELFF. Supplemented by reference TRBV5-4 and TRBJ2-2, the full variable domain reads ETGVTQSPTHLIKTRGQQVTLRCSSQSGHNTVSWYQQALGQGPQFIFQYYREEENGRGNFPPRFSGLQFPNYSSELNVNALELDDSALYLCASSPGTSGRRGGTGELFFGEGSRLTVL.

V usage is TRBV11-2 and J usage is TRBJ2-7; TRBD2 matches at 12 bases. Germline CDR1 and CDR2: SGHAT and FQNNGV. V lost 5 bases and J lost 0; bases outside the gene matches: 8. The CDR3 extends over 17 amino acids. The CDR3 is CASSGLAGGSNSYEQYF. The DNA for the CDR3 is TGTGCCAGCAGCGGCCTAGCGGGAGGGTCCAACTCCTACGAGCAGTACTTC.

This clone has just a few counts. The rearrangement links TRBV9 to TRBJ2-3; D not certain. The ends were cut back, 4 bases at V and 6 bases at J, with 12 bases in the middle. CDR1 is SGDLS and CDR2 is YYNGEE in the germline V gene. The CDR3 loop spans 13 amino acids. The chain's CDR3 is CASSPPVGDTQYF. CDR3 nucleotide sequence: TGTGCCAGCAGCCCCCCGGTAGGGGATACGCAGTATTTT.

The J gene is TRBJ2-7, the V gene TRBV7-2, with 8 bases identical to TRBD2. The V and J ends lost 4 bases and 7 bases, in that order; junction bases with no gene match: 9. CDR1 and CDR2 (germline): SGHTA, FQGNSA. There are 14 residues in the CDR3. CDR3 DNA: TGTGCCAGCAGCTCCGACTTACGGGAGGGTGAGCAGTACTTC. Protein product: CASSSDLREGEQYF.

The V call is TRBV27, the J call TRBJ2-6, with unresolved D. CDR1 and CDR2 from the germline V gene are MNHEY and SMNVEV (reference sequence). This CDR3 spans 12 amino acids. V was trimmed by 3 bases and J by 3 bases, leaving 0 bases between them. Here the CDR3 reads CASSFGANVLTF. For the CDR3, the DNA is TGTGCCAGCAGTTTTGGGGCCAACGTCCTGACTTTC.